Shown below are 17 T cell receptor beta chains from a single sample sequenced in a study of CD8 T cells in Susac syndrome. Random hexamers served to reverse transcribe about 0.45 to 1 ug RNA. TCRdb redid the calling of the immunoSEQ multiplex PCR reads with MiXCR, one entry per CDR3 protein. The data hold approximately 80,000 distinct CDR3 sequences, with roughly nine tenths observed a single time. Sequencing was done on a sample of CD8+ T cells from PBMCs. These receptors all come from a human donor with multiple sclerosis.

The rearrangement uses TRBV28 and TRBJ1-2; 12 bases fit TRBD1. There are 19 residues in the CDR3. With 4 bases clipped from V and 2 bases from J, the junction kept 14 bases outside the gene matches. Germline values: CDR1 MDHEN, CDR2 SYDVKM. This chain's CDR3 is CASSSTSRDRGQGNYGYTF. DNA of the CDR3: TGTGCCAGCAGTTCGACAAGCCGGGACAGGGGGCAGGGAAACTATGGCTACACCTTC.

This sequence joins TRBV5-1 and TRBJ1-3, with D possibly matching TRBD1 (5 bases). The germline gives CDR1 SGHRS, CDR2 YFSETQ. The germline V and J ends were trimmed by 0 bases and 0 bases, with 13 bases remaining between them. The CDR3 totals 17 residues. The CDR3 loop reads CASSLAGMIFSGNTIYF. As DNA, the CDR3 is TGCGCCAGCAGCTTGGCAGGGATGATCTTCTCTGGAAACACCATATATTTT.

The V and J genes are TRBV11-2 and TRBJ1-5, with D possibly being TRBD1 (5 bases). In germline, CDR1 is SGHAT, CDR2 FQNNGV. The CDR3 has 15 residues. V lost 5 bases to trimming and J lost 2 bases, with 13 bases between them. The CDR3 spells CASSGKGRGNQPQHF. As DNA, the CDR3 is TGTGCCAGCAGCGGCAAGGGACGAGGCAATCAGCCCCAGCATTTT.

The chain carries TRBV29-1 and TRBJ1-1; possibly TRBD1 for D (5 bases). The germline CDR1 and CDR2 sequences are SQVTM and ANQGSEA. CDR3 size: 11 residues. V dropped 5 bases and J dropped 4 bases, with 8 bases sitting between them. CDR3 amino acids: CSVPGGTEAFF. In DNA, the CDR3 is TGCAGCGTTCCTGGGGGCACTGAAGCTTTCTTT.

The chain links TRBV6-2 or TRBV6-3 to TRBJ2-2; D gene unclear. Germline CDR1 MNHEY, CDR2 SVGEGT. V was trimmed by 2 bases and J by 6 bases, leaving 1 base between them. CDR3 length: 11 residues. The CDR3 bases are TGTGCCAGCAGTTACGCCGGGGAGCTGTTTTTT. Amino acids: CASSYAGELFF.

This clonotype occurred once. The chain couples TRBV2 to TRBJ1-1; D call uncertain. Deletions cut 2 bases from V and 6 bases from J, with 16 bases between. Germline CDR1 and CDR2: SNHLY and FYNNEI. The CDR3 has 15 amino acids. The CDR3, as DNA: TGTGCCAGCAGTGAACCCTTTTTGGGAGGTGCTGAAGCTTTCTTT. Translation gives CASSEPFLGGAEAFF.

The chain links TRBV6-5 to TRBJ2-2, with D unresolved. The CDR3 length is 15 residues. Germline V gene lookup returns CDR1 MNHEY and CDR2 SVGAGI. V gave up 7 bases and J gave up 1 base, with 13 bases separating them. The CDR3 DNA follows: TGTGCCAGCATCGGTCTACGGGTGAACACCGGGGAGCTGTTTTTT. Translating gives CASIGLRVNTGELFF.

V is TRBV29-1 and J is TRBJ2-1; 16 bases fit TRBD2. The CDR3 length is 19 residues. Germline CDR1 is SQVTM and CDR2 is ANQGSEA. Trimming took 1 base from V and 8 from J; bases not matched to a gene: 14. The CDR3 region is CSVEGSGLAGGFRSHEQFF. CDR3 sequence (DNA): TGCAGCGTTGAAGGATCGGGACTAGCGGGGGGGTTCCGGAGTCATGAGCAGTTCTTC.

This chain uses TRBV29-1 with TRBJ2-2; D is unclear. With 4 bases removed from V and 6 bases from J, the gap between germline ends came to 6 bases. The CDR3 is 11 amino acids. CDR1 and CDR2 (germline): SQVTM, ANQGSEA. CDR3: CSVVLAGELFF. CDR3 sequence (DNA): TGCAGCGTTGTACTCGCCGGGGAGCTGTTTTTT.

The chain recombines TRBV12-3 or TRBV12-4 with TRBJ2-7; D ambiguous. Trimming shortened V by 3 bases and J by 4 bases, and 7 bases separated the two germline ends. The CDR3 contains 12 residues. The CDR3 bases are TGTGCCAGCAGTTTTAGCAGATACGAGCAGTACTTC. Its protein is CASSFSRYEQYF.

The V gene is TRBV24-1, the J gene TRBJ2-7; possibly TRBD2 for D (5 bases). V was cut by 2 bases and J by 6 bases, with 13 bases left in between. This CDR3 is built from 14 residues. CDR1 and CDR2 from the germline V gene are KGHDR and SFDVKD. The CDR3 DNA is TGTGCCACCAGTGATTATAGAGGGTCTGGCGAGCAGTACTTC. Translation: CATSDYRGSGEQYF.

V usage is TRBV27 and J usage is TRBJ1-5; the D gene is possibly TRBD1 (5 bases). Looked up from germline, CDR1 is MNHEY and CDR2 is SMNVEV (reference sequence). Trimming stripped 11 bases from V and 5 bases from J, with 13 bases between. The CDR3 is 12 residues long. This CDR3 reads CAAGVLDQPQHF. For the CDR3, the DNA is TGTGCCGCGGGGGTTCTGGATCAGCCCCAGCATTTT.

The V call is TRBV27, the J call TRBJ1-1; a possible D gene is TRBD1 (6 bases). The CDR3 sequence is 13 residues long. V lost 2 bases to trimming and J lost 8 bases, with 12 bases between them. Germline values: CDR1 MNHEY, CDR2 SMNVEV (reference sequence). The CDR3 reads CASSLGGGAEAFF. CDR3 nucleotides: TGTGCCAGCAGTTTAGGGGGGGGCGCAGAAGCTTTCTTT.

The V gene is TRBV13, the J gene TRBJ2-5; the D is unclear. The CDR3 covers 14 residues. Germline V gives CDR1 PRHDT, CDR2 FYEKMQ (reference sequence). V shed 3 bases and J shed 1 base, with 9 bases lying between them. The CDR3, as DNA: TGTGCCAGCAGCTTGGGCGGTTTCCAAGAGACCCAGTACTTC. It specifies CASSLGGFQETQYF.

The chain uses TRBV7-9 and TRBJ2-2; D unclear. This CDR3 has 11 amino acids. Germline values: CDR1 SEHNR, CDR2 FQNEAQ (reference sequence). V was clipped by 2 bases and J by 8 bases, with 3 bases between them. The chain's CDR3 is CASSLQGELFF. In nucleotides, the CDR3 is TGTGCCAGCAGCTTACAGGGGGAGCTGTTTTTT.

The sample holds a few counts of this clonotype. The V gene is TRBV27, the J gene TRBJ2-7; 13 nucleotides agree with TRBD2. The germline CDR1 and CDR2 sequences are MNHEY and SMNVEV (reference sequence). Trimming took 5 bases from V and 2 from J; bases not matched to a gene: 3. The CDR3 has 15 amino acids. CDR3 DNA: TGTGCCAGCAGTCGACTAGCGGGAGGAACCTACGAGCAGTACTTC. Translated: CASSRLAGGTYEQYF.

This clonotype was observed a single time. The chain couples TRBV6-4 to TRBJ2-2; D gene uncertain. The length of the CDR3 is 21 residues. Trimming removed 0 bases at V and 0 bases at J, with 23 bases between. The germline V gene encodes CDR1 MRHNA and CDR2 SNTAGT. The CDR3: CASSDSATRKLGPPNTGELFF. DNA of the CDR3: TGTGCCAGCAGTGACTCGGCCACTCGTAAGTTAGGGCCGCCGAACACCGGGGAGCTGTTTTTT.